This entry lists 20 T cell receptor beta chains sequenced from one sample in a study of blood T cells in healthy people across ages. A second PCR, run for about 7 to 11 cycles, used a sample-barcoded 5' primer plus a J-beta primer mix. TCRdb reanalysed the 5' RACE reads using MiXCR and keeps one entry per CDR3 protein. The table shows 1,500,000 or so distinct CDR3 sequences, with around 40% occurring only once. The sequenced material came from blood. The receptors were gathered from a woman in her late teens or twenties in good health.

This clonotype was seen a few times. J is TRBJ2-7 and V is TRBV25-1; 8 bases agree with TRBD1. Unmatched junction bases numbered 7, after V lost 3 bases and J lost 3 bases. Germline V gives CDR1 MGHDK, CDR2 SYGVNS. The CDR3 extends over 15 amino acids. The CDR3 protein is CASSDRTGIFYEQYF. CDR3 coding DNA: TGTGCCAGCAGTGACCGGACAGGGATTTTCTACGAGCAGTACTTC.

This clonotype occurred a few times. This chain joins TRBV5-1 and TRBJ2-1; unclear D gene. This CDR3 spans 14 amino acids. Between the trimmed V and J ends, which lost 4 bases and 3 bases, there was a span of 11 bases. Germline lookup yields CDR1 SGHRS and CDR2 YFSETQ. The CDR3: CASSPGSDYNEQFF. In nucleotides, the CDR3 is TGCGCCAGCAGCCCGGGTTCTGACTACAATGAGCAGTTCTTC. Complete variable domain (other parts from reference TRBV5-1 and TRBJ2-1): KAGVTQTPRYLIKTRGQQVTLSCSPISGHRSVSWYQQTPGQGLQFLFEYFSETQRNKGNFPGRFSGRQFSNSRSEMNVSTLELGDSALYLCASSPGSDYNEQFFGPGTRLTVL.

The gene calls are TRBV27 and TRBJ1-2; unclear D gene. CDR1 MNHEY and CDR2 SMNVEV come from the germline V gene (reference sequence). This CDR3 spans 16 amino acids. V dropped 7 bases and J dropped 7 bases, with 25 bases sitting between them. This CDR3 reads CASKPRPAATWSGYTF. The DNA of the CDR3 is TGTGCCAGCAAGCCCCGGCCCGCGGCCACATGGAGTGGCTACACCTTC.

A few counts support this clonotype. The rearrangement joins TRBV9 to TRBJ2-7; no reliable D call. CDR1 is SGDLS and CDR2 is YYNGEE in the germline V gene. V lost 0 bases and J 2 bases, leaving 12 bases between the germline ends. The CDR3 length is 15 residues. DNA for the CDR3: TGTGCCAGCAGCGTAGGGGTACTGCCAACCTACGAGCAGTACTTC. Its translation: CASSVGVLPTYEQYF.

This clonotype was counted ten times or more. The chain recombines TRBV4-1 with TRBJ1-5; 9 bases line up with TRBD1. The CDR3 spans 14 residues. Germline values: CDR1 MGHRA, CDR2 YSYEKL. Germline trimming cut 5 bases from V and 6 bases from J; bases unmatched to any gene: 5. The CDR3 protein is CASSSDRGIQPQHF. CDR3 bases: TGCGCCAGCAGCTCCGACAGGGGGATTCAGCCCCAGCATTTT.

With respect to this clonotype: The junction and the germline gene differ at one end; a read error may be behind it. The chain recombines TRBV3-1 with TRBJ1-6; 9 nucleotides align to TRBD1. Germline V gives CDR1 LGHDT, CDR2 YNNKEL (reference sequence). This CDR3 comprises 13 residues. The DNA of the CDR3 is TGTGCCAGCAGCGAACAGGGGGCCTCGCCCCTCCAATTT. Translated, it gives CASSEQGASPLQF.

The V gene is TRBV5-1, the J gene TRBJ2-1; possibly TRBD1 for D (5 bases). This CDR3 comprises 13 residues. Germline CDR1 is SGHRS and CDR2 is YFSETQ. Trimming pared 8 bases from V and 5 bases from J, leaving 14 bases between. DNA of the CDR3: TGCGCCAGTACGACAGCGCTTGACAATGAGCAGTTCTTC. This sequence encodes CASTTALDNEQFF.

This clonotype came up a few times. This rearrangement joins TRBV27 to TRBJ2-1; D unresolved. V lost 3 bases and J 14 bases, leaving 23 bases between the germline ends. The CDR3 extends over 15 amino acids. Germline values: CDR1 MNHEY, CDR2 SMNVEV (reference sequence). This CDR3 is CASSFRNGQLSPKFF. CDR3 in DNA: TGTGCCAGCAGTTTCCGCAACGGGCAGCTAAGTCCAAAGTTCTTC.

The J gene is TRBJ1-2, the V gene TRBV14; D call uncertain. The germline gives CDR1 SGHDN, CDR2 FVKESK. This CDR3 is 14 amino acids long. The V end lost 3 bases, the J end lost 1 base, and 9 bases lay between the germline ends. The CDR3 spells CASSQDHSNYGYTF. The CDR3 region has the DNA TGTGCCAGCAGCCAGGACCACAGTAACTATGGCTACACCTTC.

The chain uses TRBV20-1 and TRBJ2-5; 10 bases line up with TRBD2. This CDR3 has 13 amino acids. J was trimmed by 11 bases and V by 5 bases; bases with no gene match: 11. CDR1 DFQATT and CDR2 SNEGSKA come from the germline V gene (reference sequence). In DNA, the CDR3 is TGCAGTGCTGGAGGACTAGCGGACAATGAGCAGTACTTC. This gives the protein CSAGGLADNEQYF.

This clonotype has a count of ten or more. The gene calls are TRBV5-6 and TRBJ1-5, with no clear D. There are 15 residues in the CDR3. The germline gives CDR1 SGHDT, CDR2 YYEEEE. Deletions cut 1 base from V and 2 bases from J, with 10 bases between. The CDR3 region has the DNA TGTGCCAGCAGCTTGTGGGGTAGTGGCAATCAGCCCCAGCATTTT. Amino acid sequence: CASSLWGSGNQPQHF.

The CDR3 here is CASSSLEVGKLFF. DNA for the CDR3: TGTGCCAGCAGCTCTTTGGAAGTAGGCAAACTGTTTTTT. This chain joins TRBV7-2 and TRBJ1-4; D uncertain. Germline CDR1 and CDR2: SGHTA and FQGNSA. V lost 4 bases and J lost 11, with 14 bases in between. CDR3 length: 13 amino acids.

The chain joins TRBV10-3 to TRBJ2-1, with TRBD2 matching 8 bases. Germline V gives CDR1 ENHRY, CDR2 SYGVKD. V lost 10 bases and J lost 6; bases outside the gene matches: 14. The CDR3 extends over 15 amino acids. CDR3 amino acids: CANHNVPGLANEQFF. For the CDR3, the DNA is TGTGCCAACCATAATGTCCCCGGACTAGCCAATGAGCAGTTCTTC.

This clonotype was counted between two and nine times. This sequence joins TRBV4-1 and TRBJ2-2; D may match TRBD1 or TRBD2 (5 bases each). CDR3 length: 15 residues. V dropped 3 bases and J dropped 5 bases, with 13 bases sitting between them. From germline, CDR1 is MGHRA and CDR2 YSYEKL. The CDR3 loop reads CASSHGGSATGELFF. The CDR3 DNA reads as TGCGCCAGCAGCCATGGGGGATCGGCGACCGGGGAGCTGTTTTTT.

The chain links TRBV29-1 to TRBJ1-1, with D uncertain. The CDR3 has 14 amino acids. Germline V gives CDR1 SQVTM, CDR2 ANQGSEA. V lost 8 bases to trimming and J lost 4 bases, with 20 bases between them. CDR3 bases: TGCAGCTCTTCCCTCAGGCTACTGAGCACTGAAGCTTTCTTT. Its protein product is CSSSLRLLSTEAFF.

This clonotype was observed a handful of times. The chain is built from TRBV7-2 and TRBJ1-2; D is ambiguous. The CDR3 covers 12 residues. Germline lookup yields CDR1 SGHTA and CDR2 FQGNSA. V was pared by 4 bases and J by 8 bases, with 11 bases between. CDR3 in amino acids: CASSYDPRGYTF. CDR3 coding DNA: TGTGCCAGCAGCTACGACCCGAGGGGCTACACCTTC.

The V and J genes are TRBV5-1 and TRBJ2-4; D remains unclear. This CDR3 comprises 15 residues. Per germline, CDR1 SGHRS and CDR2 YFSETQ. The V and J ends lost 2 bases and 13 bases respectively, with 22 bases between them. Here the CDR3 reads CASSLVASRMEEQYF. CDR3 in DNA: TGCGCCAGCAGCTTAGTGGCTTCCCGGATGGAAGAGCAGTACTTC.

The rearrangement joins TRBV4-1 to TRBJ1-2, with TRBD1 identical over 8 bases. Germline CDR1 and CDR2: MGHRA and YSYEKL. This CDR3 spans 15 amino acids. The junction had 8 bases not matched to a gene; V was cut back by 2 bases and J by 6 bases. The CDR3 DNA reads TGCGCCAGCAGCCAACTACCCGGGACAGGAGATGGCTACACCTTC. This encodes CASSQLPGTGDGYTF.

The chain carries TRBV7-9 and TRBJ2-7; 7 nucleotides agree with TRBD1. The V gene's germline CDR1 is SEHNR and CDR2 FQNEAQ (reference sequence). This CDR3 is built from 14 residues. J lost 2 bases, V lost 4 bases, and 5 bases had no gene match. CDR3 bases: TGTGCCAGCAGCTCGGGACAGATACCCTACGAGCAGTACTTC. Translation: CASSSGQIPYEQYF.

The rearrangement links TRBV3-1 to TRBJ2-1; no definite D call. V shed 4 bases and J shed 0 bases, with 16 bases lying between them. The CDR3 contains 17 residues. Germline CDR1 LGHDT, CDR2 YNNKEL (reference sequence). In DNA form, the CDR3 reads TGTGCCAGCAGCCTTCGCCGTGCTTCGAACTCCTACAATGAGCAGTTCTTC. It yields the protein CASSLRRASNSYNEQFF.